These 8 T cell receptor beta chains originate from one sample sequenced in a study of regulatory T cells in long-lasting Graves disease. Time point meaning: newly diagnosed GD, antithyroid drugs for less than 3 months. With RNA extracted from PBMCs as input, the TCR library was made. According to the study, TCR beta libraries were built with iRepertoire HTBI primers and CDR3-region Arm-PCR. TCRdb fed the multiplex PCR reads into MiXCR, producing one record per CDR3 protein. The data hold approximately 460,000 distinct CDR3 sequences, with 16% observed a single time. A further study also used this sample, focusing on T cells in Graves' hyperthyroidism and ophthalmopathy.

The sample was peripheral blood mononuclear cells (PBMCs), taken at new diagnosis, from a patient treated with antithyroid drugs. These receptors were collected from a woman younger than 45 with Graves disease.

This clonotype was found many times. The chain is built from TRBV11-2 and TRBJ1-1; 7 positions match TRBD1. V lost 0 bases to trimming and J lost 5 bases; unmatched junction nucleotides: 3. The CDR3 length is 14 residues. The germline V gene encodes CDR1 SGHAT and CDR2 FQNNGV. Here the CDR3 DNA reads TGTGCCAGCAGCTTAGAAGTCAGGGGGACTGAAGCTTTCTTT. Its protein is CASSLEVRGTEAFF.

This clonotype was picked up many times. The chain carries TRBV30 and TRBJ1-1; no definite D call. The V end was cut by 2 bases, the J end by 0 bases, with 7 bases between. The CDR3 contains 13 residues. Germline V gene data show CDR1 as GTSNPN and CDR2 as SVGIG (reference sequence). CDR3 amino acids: CAWSKSLNTEAFF. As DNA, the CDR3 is TGTGCCTGGAGTAAGAGCCTGAACACTGAAGCTTTCTTT.

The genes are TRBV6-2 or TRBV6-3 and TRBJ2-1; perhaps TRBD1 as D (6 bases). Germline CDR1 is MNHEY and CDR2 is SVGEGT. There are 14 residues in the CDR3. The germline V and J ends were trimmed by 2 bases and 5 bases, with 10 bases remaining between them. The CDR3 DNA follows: TGTGCCAGCAGTTACCCGGGGACAAACAATGAGCAGTTCTTC. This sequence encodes CASSYPGTNNEQFF.

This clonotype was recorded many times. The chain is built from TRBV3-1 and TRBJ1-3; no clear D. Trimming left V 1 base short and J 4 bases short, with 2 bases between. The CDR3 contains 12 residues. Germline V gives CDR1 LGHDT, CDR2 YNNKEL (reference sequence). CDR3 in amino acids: CASSQAGNTIYF. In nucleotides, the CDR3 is TGTGCCAGCAGCCAAGCCGGAAACACCATATATTTT.

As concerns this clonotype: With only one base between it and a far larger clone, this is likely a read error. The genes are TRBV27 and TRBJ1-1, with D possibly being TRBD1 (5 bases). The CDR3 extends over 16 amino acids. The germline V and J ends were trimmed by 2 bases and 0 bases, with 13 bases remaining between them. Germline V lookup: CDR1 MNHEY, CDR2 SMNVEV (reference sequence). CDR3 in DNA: TGTGCCAGCAGTTTAAACGCGCAGGGTTTGAACACTGAAGCTTTCTTT. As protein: CASSLNAQGLNTEAFF.

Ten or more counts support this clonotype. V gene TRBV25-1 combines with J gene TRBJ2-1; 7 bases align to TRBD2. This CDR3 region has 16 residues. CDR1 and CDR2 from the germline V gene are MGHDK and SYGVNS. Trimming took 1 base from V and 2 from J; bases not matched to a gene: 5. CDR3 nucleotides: TGTGCCAGCAGTGAATGGGGCGGGAGAACCTACAATGAGCAGTTCTTC. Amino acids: CASSEWGGRTYNEQFF.

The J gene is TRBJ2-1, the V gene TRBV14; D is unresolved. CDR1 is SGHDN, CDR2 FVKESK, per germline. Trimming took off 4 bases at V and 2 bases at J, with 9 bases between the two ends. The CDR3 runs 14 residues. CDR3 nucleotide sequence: TGTGCCAGCAGCCCGTCGGATGCCTACAATGAGCAGTTCTTC. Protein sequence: CASSPSDAYNEQFF.

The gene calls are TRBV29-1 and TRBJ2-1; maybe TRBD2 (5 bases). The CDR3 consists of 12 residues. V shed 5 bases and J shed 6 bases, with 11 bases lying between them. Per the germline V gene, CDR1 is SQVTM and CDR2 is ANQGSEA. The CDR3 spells CSVRTAGNEQFF. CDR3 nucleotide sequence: TGCAGCGTTCGGACCGCGGGCAATGAGCAGTTCTTC.